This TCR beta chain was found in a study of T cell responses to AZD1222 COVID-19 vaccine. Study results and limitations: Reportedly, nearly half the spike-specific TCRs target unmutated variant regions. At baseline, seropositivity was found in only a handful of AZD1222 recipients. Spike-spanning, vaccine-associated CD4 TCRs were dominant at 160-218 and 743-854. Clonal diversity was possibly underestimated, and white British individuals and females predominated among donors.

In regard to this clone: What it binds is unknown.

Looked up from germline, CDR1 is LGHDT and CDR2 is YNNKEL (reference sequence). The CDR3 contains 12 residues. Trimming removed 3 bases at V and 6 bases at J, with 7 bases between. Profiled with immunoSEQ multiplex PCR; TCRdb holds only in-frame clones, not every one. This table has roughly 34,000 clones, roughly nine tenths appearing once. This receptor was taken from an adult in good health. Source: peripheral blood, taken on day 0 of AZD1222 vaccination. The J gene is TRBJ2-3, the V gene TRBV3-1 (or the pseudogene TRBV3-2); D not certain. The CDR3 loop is CASSQVGDTQYF. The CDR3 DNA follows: TGTGCCAGCAGCCAGGTCGGGGATACGCAGTATTTT.